The 9 T cell receptor beta chains in this list originate from one sample, sequenced in a study of T-cell memory formation after mild COVID-19. Each CDR3 protein gets one entry after TCRdb re-called the 5' RACE reads with MiXCR. Altogether about 340,000 distinct CDR3 sequences are present, 10% to 15% being singletons, with the ten largest covering over 20%. Sequencing used PBMCs or a T cell subset sorted from them (not recorded which). These receptors originate from a man in his late teens or twenties who had mild COVID-19 (a few samples of this study predate the infection). Cell type and time point are not known.

The V gene is TRBV7-2, the J gene TRBJ1-2; TRBD1 agrees at 8 bases. Germline CDR1 is SGHTA and CDR2 is FQGNSA. Germline trimming cut 5 bases from V and 6 bases from J; bases unmatched to any gene: 11. The CDR3 has 15 amino acids. The CDR3, as DNA: TGTGCCAGCAGCGGACGAACAGGGGGAGTCGATGGCTACACCTTC. The encoded protein is CASSGRTGGVDGYTF.

The chain combines TRBV5-1 with TRBJ1-1, with unresolved D. The germline gives CDR1 SGHRS, CDR2 YFSETQ. The CDR3 length is 13 residues. V lost 5 bases and J lost 3, with 11 bases in between. DNA of the CDR3: TGCGCCAGCAGTTTCGGGCGGGACACTGAAGCTTTCTTT. Translated: CASSFGRDTEAFF.

The gene calls are TRBV7-9 and TRBJ1-5, with a weak D call TRBD1 (5 bases). The CDR3 is 14 amino acids. Trimming removed 1 base from V and 5 bases from J, with 9 bases in between. Germline V gene lookup returns CDR1 SEHNR and CDR2 FQNEAQ (reference sequence). CDR3 in DNA: TGTGCCAGCAGCTTAGAGGGGACGGATCAGCCCCAGCATTTT. Amino acid sequence: CASSLEGTDQPQHF.

The table lists this clonotype with many counts. The J gene is TRBJ1-2, the V gene TRBV7-2; 7 bases are shared with TRBD1. The CDR3 is 13 amino acids. CDR1 and CDR2 (germline): SGHTA, FQGNSA. V was pared by 5 bases and J by 8 bases, with 8 bases of the junction left unmatched. The CDR3 nucleotides read TGTGCCAGCAGCCGTAACAGGGGAGGGGGCTACACCTTC. It is translated as CASSRNRGGGYTF.

Only a few counts were recorded for this clonotype. This chain joins TRBV9 and TRBJ2-2, with 8 bases fitting TRBD2. The CDR3 is made up of 13 amino acids. CDR1 and CDR2 (germline): SGDLS, YYNGEE. V was pared by 3 bases and J by 7 bases, with 2 bases of the junction left unmatched. Here the CDR3 DNA reads TGTGCCAGCAGCGCGGGGGGGTACGGGGAGCTGTTTTTT. Translating it yields CASSAGGYGELFF.

This clonotype was seen a handful of times. V and J are TRBV11-2 and TRBJ1-2, with D hard to call. This CDR3 has 15 amino acids. V lost 5 bases, J lost 5 bases, and 18 bases lay in between. Looked up from germline, CDR1 is SGHAT and CDR2 is FQNNGV. CDR3 region: CASSPPHSRFYGYTF. The CDR3 bases are TGTGCCAGCAGCCCCCCCCATAGCCGTTTTTATGGCTACACCTTC. The entire variable domain, with the rest obtained from reference TRBV11-2 and TRBJ1-2, is as follows: EAGVAQSPRYKIIEKRQSVAFWCNPISGHATLYWYQQILGQGPKLLIQFQNNGVVDDSQLPKDRFSAERLKGVDSTLKIQPAKLEDSAVYLCASSPPHSRFYGYTFGSGTRLTVV.

The chain combines TRBV7-2 with TRBJ2-3; D is undetermined. Trimming pared 3 bases from V and 5 bases from J, leaving 12 bases between. This CDR3 region has 14 residues. Germline CDR1 and CDR2: SGHTA and FQGNSA. As DNA, the CDR3 is TGTGCCAGCAGCTTCGGGCTTTTGGTAGATACGCAGTATTTT. As protein: CASSFGLLVDTQYF.

The chain recombines TRBV11-1 with TRBJ1-6; D is unresolved. The germline gives CDR1 SGHAT, CDR2 FQDESV (reference sequence). The CDR3 totals 13 residues. Trimming shortened V by 5 bases and J by 7 bases, and 9 bases separated the two germline ends. The CDR3 region is CASSPNMNSPLHF. For the CDR3, the DNA is TGTGCCAGCAGCCCCAACATGAATTCACCCCTCCACTTT.

This chain links TRBV28 with TRBJ1-2, with a weak D call TRBD1 (6 bases). CDR3 length: 14 amino acids. The V gene lost 6 bases and the J gene lost 8 bases, with 19 bases spanning the gap. Germline-derived CDR1 and CDR2 are MDHEN and SYDVKM. CDR3 nucleotides: TGTGCCAGCAGAAAGACAGGAACTCGATTAGGCTACACCTTC. Translated: CASRKTGTRLGYTF.